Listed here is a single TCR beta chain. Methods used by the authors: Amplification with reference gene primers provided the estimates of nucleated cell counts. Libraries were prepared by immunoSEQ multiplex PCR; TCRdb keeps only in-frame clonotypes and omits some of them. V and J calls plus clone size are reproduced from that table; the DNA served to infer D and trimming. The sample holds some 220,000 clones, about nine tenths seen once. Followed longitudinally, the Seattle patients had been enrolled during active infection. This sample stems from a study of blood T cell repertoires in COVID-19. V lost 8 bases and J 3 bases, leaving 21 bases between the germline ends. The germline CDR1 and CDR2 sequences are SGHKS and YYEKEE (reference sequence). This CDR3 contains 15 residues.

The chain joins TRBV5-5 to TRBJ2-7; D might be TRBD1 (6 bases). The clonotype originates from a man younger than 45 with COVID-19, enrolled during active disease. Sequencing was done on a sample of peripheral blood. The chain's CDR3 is CASETGTLLDYEQYF. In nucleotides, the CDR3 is TGTGCCAGTGAAACCGGGACACTTCTAGACTACGAGCAGTACTTC.